One and the same sample provided the 18 T cell receptor beta chains below, sequenced in a study of blood T cell repertoires in COVID-19. Data came from immunoSEQ multiplex PCR; TCRdb stores just in-frame clones and leaves some out. This table has around 230,000 clones, 88% appearing once. The sample comprised peripheral blood. These receptors were obtained from a man aged 40-49 years with acute or convalescent COVID-19.

This clone was observed at least ten times. The V call is TRBV4-2, the J call TRBJ1-2, with TRBD1 as a possible D gene (5 bases). The V end was cut by 0 bases, the J end by 2 bases, with 13 bases between. This CDR3 is built from 16 residues. Looked up from germline, CDR1 is LGHNA and CDR2 is YNFKEQ. CDR3 in amino acids: CASSQDRTLTNYGYTF. The CDR3 region has the DNA TGTGCCAGCAGCCAAGATAGGACACTCACCAACTATGGCTACACCTTC.

The rearrangement joins TRBV6-5 to TRBJ2-2; weak D call: TRBD1 (6 bases). V shed 5 bases and J shed 6 bases, with 16 bases lying between them. The CDR3 covers 15 residues. From germline, CDR1 is MNHEY and CDR2 SVGAGI. The CDR3 DNA reads as TGTGCCAGCAGTCAACCGGGACAACGTGCCGGGGAGCTGTTTTTT. The encoded protein is CASSQPGQRAGELFF.

J is TRBJ2-7 and V is TRBV7-9; D is perhaps TRBD2 (5 bases). The germline V and J ends were trimmed by 5 bases and 1 base, with 15 bases remaining between them. Germline CDR1 reads SEHNR; CDR2 reads FQNEAQ (reference sequence). This CDR3 spans 15 amino acids. The CDR3 DNA reads TGTGCCAGCAGCAAAGACGGACTTTCGTCCTACGAGCAGTACTTC. As protein: CASSKDGLSSYEQYF.

This chain connects TRBV19 to TRBJ1-1; 8 nucleotides line up with TRBD1. J was trimmed by 4 bases and V by 2 bases; bases with no gene match: 12. The CDR3 spans 17 residues. Germline-derived CDR1 and CDR2 are LNHDA and SQIVND (reference sequence). CDR3 sequence (DNA): TGTGCCAGTAGTATATTCCCCCCCCCAGGGGGCCGCACTGAAGCTTTCTTT. It translates to CASSIFPPPGGRTEAFF.

A single count supports this clone. The genes are TRBV4-2 and TRBJ2-7, with D tentatively TRBD1 (6 bases). V was trimmed by 0 bases and J by 2 bases, leaving 14 bases between them. Looked up from germline, CDR1 is LGHNA and CDR2 is YNFKEQ. CDR3 size: 16 residues. CDR3 sequence: CASSQDLGQGTYEQYF. The DNA for the CDR3 is TGTGCCAGCAGCCAAGATCTCGGCCAGGGGACCTACGAGCAGTACTTC.

In this sample, this clone turned up once. J is TRBJ1-1 and V is TRBV30; the match to TRBD1 covers 8 bases. The germline V gene has CDR1 GTSNPN and CDR2 SVGIG (reference sequence). V was clipped by 5 bases and J by 8 bases; unmatched bases: 10. The CDR3 has 13 amino acids. The DNA for the CDR3 is TGTGCCTGGGTTAGACAGGGGCCCTCAGAAGCTTTCTTT. Amino acids: CAWVRQGPSEAFF.

V and J are TRBV4-2 and TRBJ2-3; 7 positions agree with TRBD2. The CDR3 has 16 amino acids. Germline trimming cut 4 bases from V and 0 bases from J; bases unmatched to any gene: 7. Germline lookup yields CDR1 LGHNA and CDR2 YNFKEQ. In DNA, the CDR3 is TGTGCCAGCAGCCTCAAAGGTAGCGGGAGCACAGATACGCAGTATTTT. This gives the protein CASSLKGSGSTDTQYF.

The sample holds a few counts of this clone. The genes are TRBV18 and TRBJ2-7; D perhaps matches TRBD1 (6 bases). Germline V gene lookup returns CDR1 KGHSH and CDR2 LQKENI. Trimming shortened V by 5 bases and J by 3 bases, and 14 bases separated the two germline ends. The CDR3 covers 14 residues. The CDR3 sequence: CASSGDGRGYEQYF. The CDR3 region has the DNA TGTGCCAGCTCAGGGGATGGCAGGGGCTACGAGCAGTACTTC.

The gene calls are TRBV16 and TRBJ1-1, with 7 bases aligning to TRBD1. This CDR3 is built from 14 residues. The J segment lost 6 bases and the V segment lost 1 base, leaving 5 bases of the junction unmatched. Germline lookup yields CDR1 KGHSY and CDR2 FQNENV. The CDR3 here is CASSQWLQGPEAFF. As DNA, the CDR3 is TGTGCCAGCAGCCAATGGTTACAGGGGCCTGAAGCTTTCTTT.

The chain has TRBV10-1 and TRBJ2-7, with D tentatively TRBD1 (6 bases). Trimming stripped 3 bases from V and 7 bases from J, with 16 bases between. Germline assignment: CDR1 WNHNN and CDR2 SYGVQD (reference sequence). The CDR3 length is 14 residues. CDR3 residues: CASSESPGAREQYF. The CDR3 coding sequence is TGCGCCAGCAGTGAATCGCCAGGGGCGAGGGAGCAGTACTTC.

The rearrangement links TRBV5-1 to TRBJ2-1; D might be TRBD2 (5 bases). The CDR3 runs to 16 residues. The V gene's germline CDR1 is SGHRS and CDR2 YFSETQ. Trimming removed 0 bases from V and 9 bases from J, with 19 bases in between. This chain's CDR3 is CASSLEARGRRGEQFF. DNA for the CDR3: TGCGCCAGCAGCTTGGAGGCGAGAGGGCGTCGCGGTGAGCAGTTCTTC.

The chain is built from TRBV6-4 and TRBJ2-1; possible D gene TRBD1, 6 bases. The CDR3 runs to 13 residues. Per the germline V gene, CDR1 is MRHNA and CDR2 is SNTAGT. V was cut by 3 bases and J by 7 bases, with 10 bases left in between. CDR3: CASSEQGGNEQFF. For the CDR3, the DNA is TGTGCCAGCAGTGAACAGGGTGGGAATGAGCAGTTCTTC.

This sequence joins TRBV11-2 and TRBJ1-4; 8 bases map to TRBD1. With V trimmed by 5 bases and J by 8 bases, 7 bases remained unmatched. CDR3 length equals 14 residues. Looked up from germline, CDR1 is SGHAT and CDR2 is FQNNGV. As DNA, the CDR3 is TGTGCCAGCAGCCTCGGACAGGGTTTCGAAAAACTGTTTTTT. Translated: CASSLGQGFEKLFF.

The V and J genes are TRBV19 and TRBJ2-2; 7 bases are shared with TRBD2. The CDR3 is 16 residues long. Looked up from germline, CDR1 is LNHDA and CDR2 is SQIVND (reference sequence). The junction had 11 bases not matched to a gene; V was cut back by 5 bases and J by 5 bases. The CDR3 region is CASSSTSGGATGELFF. The CDR3 nucleotides are TGTGCCAGTAGTTCTACGTCGGGAGGCGCGACCGGGGAGCTGTTTTTT.

About this clone itself: Its ends do not fully match the called genes, so a read error is possible. The chain employs TRBV18 and TRBJ2-4; D unresolved. Germline V lookup: CDR1 KGHSH, CDR2 LQKENI. This CDR3 spans 13 amino acids. The CDR3 region is CASSQNSGTAFHF. CDR3 in DNA: TGTGCCAGCTCACAAAATAGTGGAACAGCCTTCCACTTC.

This clone was seen ten or more times. The chain is built from TRBV6-1 and TRBJ1-3; D is unresolved. CDR1 MNHNS and CDR2 SASEGT come from the germline V gene. V was clipped by 3 bases and J by 0 bases, with 9 bases between them. This CDR3 has 15 amino acids. The DNA of the CDR3 is TGTGCCAGCAGTGACGAGGGCGGCTCTGGAAACACCATATATTTT. Translating gives CASSDEGGSGNTIYF.

The V call is TRBV27, the J call TRBJ1-5, with D possibly TRBD1 on 5 matching bases. The CDR3 covers 15 residues. The V gene's germline CDR1 is MNHEY and CDR2 SMNVEV (reference sequence). V was trimmed by 3 bases and J by 7 bases, leaving 16 bases between them. CDR3 residues: CASSLAGFPIQPQHF. Written as DNA, the CDR3 is TGTGCCAGCAGTTTGGCAGGGTTTCCCATACAGCCCCAGCATTTT.

The chain links TRBV2 to TRBJ2-3, with a possible D match to TRBD1 (5 bases). The CDR3 has 15 amino acids. The germline gives CDR1 SNHLY, CDR2 FYNNEI. Trimming left V 5 bases short and J 0 bases short, with 12 bases between. DNA of the CDR3: TGTGCCAGCAGTCCCCTTAGGGGCAGCACAGATACGCAGTATTTT. It specifies CASSPLRGSTDTQYF.